This entry lists 6 T cell receptor beta chains sequenced from one sample in a study of T cell repertoires in cytomegalovirus infection. TCRdb redid the calling of the reads with MiXCR, one entry per CDR3 protein. This table has some 240,000 distinct CDR3 sequences, 15% to 20% appearing once. Sequencing input: CD8+ T cells from PBMCs. The receptors here all came from a human donor in good health (CMV status not recorded). Some clones in this sample may be carry-over from other donors' samples.

There are many counts of this clonotype. The V and J genes are TRBV6-6 and TRBJ1-1; possible D gene TRBD1, 6 bases. Germline loops: CDR1 MNHNY, CDR2 SVGAGI (reference sequence). V shed 2 bases and J shed 6 bases, with 7 bases lying between them. The CDR3 loop spans 12 amino acids. The CDR3 reads CASSYTGPEAFF. DNA for the CDR3: TGTGCCAGCAGTTACACAGGGCCTGAAGCTTTCTTT.

The chain is built from TRBV28 and TRBJ2-1; 14 bases map to TRBD2. Unmatched junction bases numbered 12, after V lost 4 bases and J lost 4 bases. Germline V CDR1 and CDR2: MDHEN, SYDVKM. This CDR3 comprises 19 residues. The CDR3 bases are TGTGCCAGCAGTTCCTATCTTGGACTAGCGGGGGGAAGTTACAATGAGCAGTTCTTC. This encodes CASSSYLGLAGGSYNEQFF.

This clonotype came up many times. V usage is TRBV28 and J usage is TRBJ2-2; D is undetermined. Germline V CDR1 and CDR2: MDHEN, SYDVKM. Deletions cut 3 bases from V and 0 bases from J, with 8 bases between. CDR3 length: 15 residues. CDR3 nucleotides: TGTGCCAGCAGTTTCAGCTACGCGAACACCGGGGAGCTGTTTTTT. This sequence encodes CASSFSYANTGELFF.

Only a few counts were recorded for this clonotype. This chain uses TRBV10-3 with TRBJ2-7; a weak D match, TRBD2 (5 bases). The CDR3 runs to 13 residues. Germline V gene data show CDR1 as ENHRY and CDR2 as SYGVKD. Trimming left V 6 bases short and J 2 bases short, with 11 bases between. The CDR3 nucleotides read TGTGCCATCAGGGAGGTGACGACCTACGAGCAGTACTTC. Translation: CAIREVTTYEQYF.

This clonotype showed up just a few times. The V gene is TRBV29-1, the J gene TRBJ2-6; D not certain. CDR3 length equals 14 residues. V was cut by 5 bases and J by 0 bases, with 8 bases left in between. Germline V gene data show CDR1 as SQVTM and CDR2 as ANQGSEA. CDR3: CSVFDGSGANVLTF. The CDR3 coding sequence is TGCAGCGTTTTCGACGGCTCTGGGGCCAACGTCCTGACTTTC.

In its sample, this clonotype was seen many times. This chain connects TRBV6-6 to TRBJ2-7, with no clear D. V was trimmed by 2 bases and J by 2 bases, leaving 16 bases between them. This CDR3 spans 16 amino acids. Per germline, CDR1 MNHNY and CDR2 SVGAGI (reference sequence). DNA for the CDR3: TGTGCCAGCAGTTACATAGAGTTTAACTACCCCTACGAGCAGTACTTC. Translation: CASSYIEFNYPYEQYF.